A selection of T cell receptor beta chains follows, all from one sample in a study of blood T cell repertoires in COVID-19. Clones were read by immunoSEQ multiplex PCR, and TCRdb kept only the in-frame ones, dropping some. The table lists approximately 200,000 clones, more than 80% of them singletons, with roughly 2.7% in the top ten. The specimen was peripheral blood. These receptors were collected from a man aged 25 to 40 with COVID-19, enrolled during active disease. Both conserved end residues are part of each CDR3. A D gene is named only where the DNA matches it firmly.

cdr3_aa: CSVVQQTMNTEAFF
j_call: TRBJ1-1
d_call: -
v_call: TRBV29-1

cdr3_aa: CASTQQGGRYGYTF
j_call: TRBJ1-2
d_call: TRBD1
v_call: TRBV6-5

cdr3_aa: CASSVGGTTYEQYF
j_call: TRBJ2-7
d_call: TRBD2
v_call: TRBV9

cdr3_aa: CASSGMTGVDTGELFF
j_call: TRBJ2-2
d_call: TRBD1
v_call: TRBV5-6

cdr3_aa: CAISGQGKARNYGYTF
j_call: TRBJ1-2
d_call: -
v_call: TRBV10-3

cdr3_aa: CASHPIGGNAFF
j_call: TRBJ1-1
d_call: -
v_call: TRBV12-3/TRBV12-4

cdr3_aa: CASSQESQGAFHEQYF
j_call: TRBJ2-7
d_call: TRBD1
v_call: TRBV4-2

cdr3_aa: CASSFGGTGTGQNREAFF
j_call: TRBJ1-1
d_call: TRBD1
v_call: TRBV7-9

cdr3_aa: CASSLVGLRSTGELFF
j_call: TRBJ2-2
d_call: TRBD2
v_call: TRBV7-2

cdr3_aa: CSAQLVAEQYF
j_call: TRBJ2-7
d_call: -
v_call: TRBV20-1